This T cell receptor beta chain was sequenced in a study of T-cell reconstitution after alpha-beta-depleted transplantation in children. It was with unique molecular identifiers that the TCRbeta library was prepared. MiXCR was run by TCRdb on the PCR reads, yielding one entry per CDR3 protein. Of just over 200,000 distinct CDR3 sequences in the sample, around 8.4% were seen once. General observations from the study: At one year after transplant, newly produced T cells mostly accounted for T-cell counts and diversity. Diversity of TCRbeta at day 60 was high in some patients, arising from surviving recipient T cells and thymic progenitors. Expanded graft clones numbering several hundred reportedly gave rise to alpha-beta T cells about two months after transplant.

Many counts were recorded for this clonotype. The antigen is unknown. Germline loops: CDR1 ENHRY, CDR2 SYGVKD. CDR3 length: 14 residues. Deletions cut 0 bases from V and 5 bases from J, with 9 bases between. The rearrangement links TRBV10-3 to TRBJ2-3; D uncertain. This receptor was obtained from a male patient aged 2 to 10 who had a stem cell transplant for acute myeloid leukemia, so the T cells may come from the graft donor. The sequences come from PBMCs, mostly from graft donor cells, collected 360 days after TCRalphabeta/CD19-depleted stem cell transplant. The CDR3 DNA is TGTGCCATCAGTGAGTCGACCCTGGAAGATACGCAGTATTTT. Translating it yields CAISESTLEDTQYF.